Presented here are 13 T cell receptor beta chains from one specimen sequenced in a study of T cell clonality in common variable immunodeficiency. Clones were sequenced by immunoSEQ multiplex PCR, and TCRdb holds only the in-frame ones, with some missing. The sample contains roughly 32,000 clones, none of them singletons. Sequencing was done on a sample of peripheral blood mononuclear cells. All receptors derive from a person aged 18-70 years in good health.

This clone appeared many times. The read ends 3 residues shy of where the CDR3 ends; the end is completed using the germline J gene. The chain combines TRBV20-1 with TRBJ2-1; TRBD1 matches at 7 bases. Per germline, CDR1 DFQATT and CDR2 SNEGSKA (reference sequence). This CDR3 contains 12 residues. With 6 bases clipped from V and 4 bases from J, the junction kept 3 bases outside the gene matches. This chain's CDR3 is CSAPDRYNEQFF. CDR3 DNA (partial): TGCAGTGCGCCGGACAGGTACAATGAG.

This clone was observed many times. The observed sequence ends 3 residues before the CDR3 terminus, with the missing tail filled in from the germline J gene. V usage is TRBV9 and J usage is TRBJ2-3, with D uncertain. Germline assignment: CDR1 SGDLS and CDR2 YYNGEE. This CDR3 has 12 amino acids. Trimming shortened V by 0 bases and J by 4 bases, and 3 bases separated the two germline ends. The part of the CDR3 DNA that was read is TGTGCCAGCAGCGTAGAGGCAGATACG. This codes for CASSVEADT. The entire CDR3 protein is CASSVEADTQYF.

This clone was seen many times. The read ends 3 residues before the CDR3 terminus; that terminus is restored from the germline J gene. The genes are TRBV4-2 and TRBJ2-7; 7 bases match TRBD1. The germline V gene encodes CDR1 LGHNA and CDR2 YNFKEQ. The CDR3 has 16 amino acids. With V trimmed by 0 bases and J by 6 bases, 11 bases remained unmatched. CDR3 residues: CASSQDYGTVPFEQYF. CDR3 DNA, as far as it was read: TGTGCCAGCAGCCAAGATTACGGGACAGTCCCTTTCGAG.

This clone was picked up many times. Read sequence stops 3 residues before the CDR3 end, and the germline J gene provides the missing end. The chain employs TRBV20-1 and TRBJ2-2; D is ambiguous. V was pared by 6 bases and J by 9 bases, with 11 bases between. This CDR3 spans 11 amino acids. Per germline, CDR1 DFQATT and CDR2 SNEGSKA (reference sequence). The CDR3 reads CSAHDSRELFF. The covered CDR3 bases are TGCAGTGCCCACGACTCTAGGGAG.

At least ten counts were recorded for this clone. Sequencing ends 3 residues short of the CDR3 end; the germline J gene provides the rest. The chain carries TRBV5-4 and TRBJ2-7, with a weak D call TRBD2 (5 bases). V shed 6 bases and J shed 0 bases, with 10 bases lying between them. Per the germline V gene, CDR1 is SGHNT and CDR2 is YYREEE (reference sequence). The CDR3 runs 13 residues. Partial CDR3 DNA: TGTGCCAGCAATCGGGGAGACTCCTACGAG. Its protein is CASNRGDSYE. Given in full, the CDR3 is CASNRGDSYEQYF.

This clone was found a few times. The sequenced CDR3 bases are TGTGCCAGCAGCGCGACCCTGACTAGCGGGACGAACACCGGGGAG. Translation: CASSATLTSGTNTGE. The whole CDR3 protein reads CASSATLTSGTNTGELFF. The V call is TRBV2, the J call TRBJ2-2, with 11 bases lining up with TRBD2. The CDR3 extends 3 residues past the end of the read, so its final part is completed from the germline J gene. From germline, CDR1 is SNHLY and CDR2 FYNNEI. The V gene end was trimmed by 6 bases and the J gene end by 0 bases; junction bases not matched to a gene: 9. The CDR3 is 18 amino acids.

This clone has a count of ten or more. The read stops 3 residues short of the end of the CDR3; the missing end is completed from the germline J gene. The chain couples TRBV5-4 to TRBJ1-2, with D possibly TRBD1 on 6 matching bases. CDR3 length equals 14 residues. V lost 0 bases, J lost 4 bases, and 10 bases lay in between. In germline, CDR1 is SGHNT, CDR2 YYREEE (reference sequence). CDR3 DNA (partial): TGTGCCAGCAGCTTGGGACAGGCCCCCTATGGC. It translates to CASSLGQAPYG. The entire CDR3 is CASSLGQAPYGYTF.

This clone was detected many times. CDR3 in amino acids: CSALHGSSYEQYF. The sequenced part of the CDR3 DNA is TGCAGTGCCCTCCATGGTAGCTCCTACGAG. The chain joins TRBV20-1 to TRBJ2-7; D is undetermined. The read terminates 3 residues ahead of where the CDR3 ends, so the germline J gene completes it. The V end lost 6 bases, the J end lost 0 bases, and 12 bases lay between the germline ends. The germline gives CDR1 DFQATT, CDR2 SNEGSKA (reference sequence). CDR3 length: 13 amino acids.

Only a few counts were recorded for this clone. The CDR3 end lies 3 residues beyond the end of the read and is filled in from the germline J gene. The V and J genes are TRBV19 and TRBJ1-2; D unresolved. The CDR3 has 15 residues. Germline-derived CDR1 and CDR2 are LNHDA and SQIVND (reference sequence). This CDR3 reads CASSDLGTAKNIYTF. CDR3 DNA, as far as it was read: TGTGCCAGTAGTGATCTGGGTACAGCCAAAAACATC.

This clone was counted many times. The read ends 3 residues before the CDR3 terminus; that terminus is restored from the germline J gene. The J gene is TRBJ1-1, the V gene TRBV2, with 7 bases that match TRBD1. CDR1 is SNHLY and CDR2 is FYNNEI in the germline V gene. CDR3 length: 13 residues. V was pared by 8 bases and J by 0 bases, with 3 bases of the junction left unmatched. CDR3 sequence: CASGRGLNTEAFF. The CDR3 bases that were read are TGTGCCAGCGGGAGGGGGCTGAACACTGAA.

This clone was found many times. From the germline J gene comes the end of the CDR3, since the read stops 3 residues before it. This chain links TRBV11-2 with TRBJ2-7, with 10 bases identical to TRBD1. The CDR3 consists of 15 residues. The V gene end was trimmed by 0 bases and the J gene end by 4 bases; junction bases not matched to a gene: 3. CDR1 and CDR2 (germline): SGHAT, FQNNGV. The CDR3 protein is CASSLEGQGYYEQYF. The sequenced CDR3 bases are TGTGCCAGCAGCTTAGAGGGACAGGGGTATTACGAG.

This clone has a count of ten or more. The CDR3 DNA, read in part, is TGTGCCGCACAGGGACCCACCACCAACGAG. Its translation is CAAQGPTTNE. From start to end, the CDR3 is CAAQGPTTNEQYF. V usage is TRBV28 and J usage is TRBJ2-7; D is perhaps TRBD1 (6 bases). From the germline J gene comes the end of the CDR3, since the read stops 3 residues before it. Per germline, CDR1 MDHEN and CDR2 SYDVKM. V was cut by 11 bases and J by 5 bases, with 19 bases left in between. The CDR3 covers 13 residues.

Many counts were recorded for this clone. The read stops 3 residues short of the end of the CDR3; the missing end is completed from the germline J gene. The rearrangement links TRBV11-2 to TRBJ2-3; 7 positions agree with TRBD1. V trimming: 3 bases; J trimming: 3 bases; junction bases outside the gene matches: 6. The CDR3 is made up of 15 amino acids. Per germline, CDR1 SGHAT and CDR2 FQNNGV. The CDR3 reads CASSFRGITTDTQYF. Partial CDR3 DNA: TGTGCCAGCAGCTTCAGGGGGATTACGACAGATACG.